Sequencing of this T cell receptor (beta chain) was carried out in a study of blood T cell repertoires in COVID-19. Study details: The analysed material was cDNA or gDNA that came from T cells, B-cell-depleted T cells, or PBMCs.

In the study's own analysis: The assay estimated nucleated cells by amplifying reference gene primers. Assay used: immunoSEQ multiplex PCR; TCRdb lists only in-frame clones, some missing. V, J and clone size derive from that table, while D and trimming were established from the DNA sequence. The data hold about 230,000 clones, with about nine tenths observed a single time. As for this clone: Other DNA variants within this sample encode the same CDR3.

The Seattle site enrolled patients during active infection and followed them longitudinally. The source material was peripheral blood. This TCR came from a man in his fifties or sixties with COVID-19, enrolled during active disease.

CDR3 nucleotides: TGTGCCAGCAGTCCGGGACAGGGGTACGGCTACACCTTC. Translated, it gives CASSPGQGYGYTF. This chain connects TRBV12-3 or TRBV12-4 to TRBJ1-2, with 10 bases that match TRBD1. After removal of 5 bases from V and 8 bases from J, the junction contained 5 bases not matched to a gene. The CDR3 contains 13 residues.